This T cell receptor beta chain was retrieved from a study of cytomegalovirus exposure and HLA in healthy donors. Study findings and constraints: A few chains tied to CMV proved CMV antigen-specific in vitro. A link between a missense DCLRE1C variant and TCR beta V- and J-gene trimming emerged from a later analysis.

This CDR3 spans 15 amino acids. Germline loops: CDR1 SGHVS, CDR2 FQNEAQ. J lost 3 bases, V lost 5 bases, and 5 bases had no gene match. A remark on this clone: What it recognizes is unknown.

PCR involved 60 Vbeta and 13 Jbeta primers. How the authors handled the data: Later reanalysis found around 80 million unique TCR beta chains, roughly 9.9 million of them shared. This table comes from immunoSEQ multiplex PCR, and its TCRdb copy is limited to in-frame clones, with some not included. V and J calls and clone size are as listed in that table; D and trimming were resolved from the DNA. The sample includes 97,000 or so clones, roughly three quarters of them seen just once. This TCR was sampled from a male donor in good health and CMV-seropositive. The sequencing sample was made of PBMCs. The chain employs TRBV7-8 and TRBJ2-2; TRBD2 agrees at 8 bases. In nucleotides, the CDR3 is TGTGCCAGCAGCACGCGGGGGGCGGACACCGGGGAGCTGTTTTTT. Residues: CASSTRGADTGELFF.